This record covers a single T cell receptor (beta chain). The data were taken from a study of cytomegalovirus exposure and HLA in healthy donors. From germline, CDR1 is MNHEY and CDR2 SVGAGI. V was shortened by 0 bases and J by 13 bases, with 13 bases between the two germline ends. The CDR3 is 13 residues long. Researchers ran the PCR with 60 Vbeta and 13 Jbeta primers. Produced via immunoSEQ multiplex PCR; TCRdb's table is partial and in-frame only. Of roughly 110,000 clones listed, about 85% are singletons. The sequence derives from a young man in good health and CMV-seronegative. V and J are TRBV6-5 and TRBJ2-4, with D possibly being TRBD1 (6 bases). Sequencing input: PBMCs. Here the CDR3 DNA reads TGTGCCAGCAGTTACTCTACAGGGTATTTACAGTACTTC. Protein: CASSYSTGYLQYF.